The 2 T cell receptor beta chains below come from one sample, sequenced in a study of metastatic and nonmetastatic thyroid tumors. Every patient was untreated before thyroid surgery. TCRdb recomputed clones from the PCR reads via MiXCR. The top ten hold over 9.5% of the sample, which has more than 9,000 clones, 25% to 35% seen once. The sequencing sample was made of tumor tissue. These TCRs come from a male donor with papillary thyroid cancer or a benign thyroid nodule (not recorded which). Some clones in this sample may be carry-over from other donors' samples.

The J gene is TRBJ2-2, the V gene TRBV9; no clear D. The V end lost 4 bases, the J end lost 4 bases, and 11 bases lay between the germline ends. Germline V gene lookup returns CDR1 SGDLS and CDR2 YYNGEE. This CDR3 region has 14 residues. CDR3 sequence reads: CASSPPLGTGELFF. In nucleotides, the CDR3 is TGTGCCAGCAGCCCCCCGTTGGGCACCGGGGAGCTGTTTTTT.

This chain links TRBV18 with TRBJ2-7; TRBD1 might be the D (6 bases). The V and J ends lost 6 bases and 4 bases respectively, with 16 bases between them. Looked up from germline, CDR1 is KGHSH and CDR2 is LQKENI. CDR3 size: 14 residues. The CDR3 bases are TGTGCCAGCTCCAGAAGGGCAGGGGAGTACGAGCAGTACTTC. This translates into CASSRRAGEYEQYF.